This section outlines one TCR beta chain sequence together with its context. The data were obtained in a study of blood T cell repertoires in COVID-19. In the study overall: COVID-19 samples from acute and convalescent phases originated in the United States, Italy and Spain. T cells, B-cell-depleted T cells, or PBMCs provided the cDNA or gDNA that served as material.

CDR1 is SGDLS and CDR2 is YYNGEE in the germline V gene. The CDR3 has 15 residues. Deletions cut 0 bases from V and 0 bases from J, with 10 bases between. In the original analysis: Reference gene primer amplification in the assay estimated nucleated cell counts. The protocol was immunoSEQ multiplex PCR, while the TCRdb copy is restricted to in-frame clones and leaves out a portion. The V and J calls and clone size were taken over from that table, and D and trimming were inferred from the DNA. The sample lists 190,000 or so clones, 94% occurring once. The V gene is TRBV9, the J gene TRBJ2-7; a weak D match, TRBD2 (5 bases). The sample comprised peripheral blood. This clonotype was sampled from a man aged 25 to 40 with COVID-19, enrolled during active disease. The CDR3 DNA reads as TGTGCCAGCAGCGTAGGTGGACTGAGCTCCTACGAGCAGTACTTC. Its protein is CASSVGGLSSYEQYF.